The next 18 T cell receptor beta chains were all read from a single sample in a study of cytomegalovirus exposure and HLA in healthy donors. PCR primers comprised 60 Vbeta and 13 Jbeta primers. The data were produced by immunoSEQ multiplex PCR, yet TCRdb's version contains in-frame clones alone and is incomplete. The sample lists about 94,000 clones, approximately 69% seen once, with 20% to 25% in the top ten. Sequencing input: PBMCs. The source is a man younger than 40 in good health and CMV-seropositive.

The V gene is TRBV4-1, the J gene TRBJ1-5; D is unclear. Trimming removed 1 base at V and 5 bases at J, with 12 bases between. CDR3 length equals 15 residues. Per germline, CDR1 MGHRA and CDR2 YSYEKL. The CDR3 sequence is CASSQGPGFDQPQHF. Here the CDR3 DNA reads TGCGCCAGCAGCCAAGGCCCCGGGTTTGATCAGCCCCAGCATTTT.

This clone was found a few times. V usage is TRBV4-1 and J usage is TRBJ1-1, with TRBD1 as a possible D gene (6 bases). Trimming removed 0 bases at V and 11 bases at J, with 16 bases between. CDR1 is MGHRA and CDR2 is YSYEKL in the germline V gene. The CDR3 spans 14 residues. CDR3 residues: CASSQDRKGGEAFF. CDR3 coding DNA: TGCGCCAGCAGCCAAGATCGAAAGGGGGGGGAGGCTTTCTTT.

This chain links TRBV5-4 with TRBJ1-2; no clear D. V was shortened by 1 base and J by 8 bases, with 9 bases between the two germline ends. Germline-derived CDR1 and CDR2 are SGHNT and YYREEE (reference sequence). The CDR3 contains 12 residues. The DNA of the CDR3 is TGTGCCAGCAGCTTGTTGAGGGAGGGCTACACCTTC. Its translation is CASSLLREGYTF.

The table lists this clone with a count of one. V usage is TRBV7-9 and J usage is TRBJ2-5; D ambiguous. The V gene lost 5 bases and the J gene lost 2 bases, with 21 bases spanning the gap. CDR1 is SEHNR, CDR2 FQNEAQ, per germline (reference sequence). The CDR3 sequence is 17 residues long. The chain's CDR3 is CASSPEEKRTLQETQYF. The CDR3, as DNA: TGTGCCAGCAGCCCAGAGGAGAAGCGTACCCTTCAAGAGACCCAGTACTTC.

The rearrangement uses TRBV29-1 and TRBJ2-5; TRBD1 matches at 7 bases. The CDR3 sequence is 14 residues long. Germline loops: CDR1 SQVTM, CDR2 ANQGSEA. The CDR3 nucleotides read TGCAACGTCCGCCGGGACAGCGTACAAGAGACCCAGTACTTC. It translates to CNVRRDSVQETQYF.

This clone has only a few counts. This chain uses TRBV4-3 with TRBJ2-1, with D possibly being TRBD2 (7 bases). The CDR3 contains 17 residues. Trimming shortened V by 0 bases and J by 3 bases, and 15 bases separated the two germline ends. Germline CDR1 LGHNA, CDR2 YSLEER. CDR3 DNA sequence: TGCGCCAGCAGCCAAGAAAGGTGGGAGGGGGACTACAATGAGCAGTTCTTC. Protein product: CASSQERWEGDYNEQFF.

This chain links TRBV7-9 with TRBJ1-1; a possible D gene is TRBD1 (6 bases). In germline, CDR1 is SEHNR, CDR2 FQNEAQ (reference sequence). Trimming left V 4 bases short and J 6 bases short, with 9 bases between. The CDR3 runs to 12 residues. The CDR3 coding sequence is TGTGCCAGCAGCTCCAACAGGGCTGAAGCTTTCTTT. Protein: CASSSNRAEAFF.

V usage is TRBV29-1 and J usage is TRBJ1-4; 9 nucleotides match TRBD1. Looked up from germline, CDR1 is SQVTM and CDR2 is ANQGSEA. The CDR3 has 17 amino acids. Trimming at V came to 6 bases and at J to 0 bases, leaving 11 bases not matched to a gene. As DNA, the CDR3 is TGCAGCGTAGCCGGGACAGGGATGGAAGCAACTAATGAAAAACTGTTTTTT. Protein sequence: CSVAGTGMEATNEKLFF.

The chain couples TRBV10-2 to TRBJ2-2; 10 positions agree with TRBD2. This CDR3 comprises 12 residues. Per germline, CDR1 WSHSY and CDR2 SAAADI. Trimming removed 7 bases from V and 7 bases from J; junction bases left unmatched: 0. This CDR3 reads CASTSGGGELFF. The CDR3 nucleotides read TGCGCCAGCACTAGCGGGGGCGGGGAGCTGTTTTTT.

The chain couples TRBV5-1 to TRBJ2-5; TRBD2 matches 8 bases. The CDR3 has 14 amino acids. The trim removed 6 bases at V and 2 bases at J, leaving 6 bases unmatched. CDR1 is SGHRS, CDR2 YFSETQ, per germline. CDR3 nucleotides: TGCGCCAGCACCTTAGGCGGGGGGCAAGAGACCCAGTACTTC. The encoded protein is CASTLGGGQETQYF.

This sequence joins TRBV4-3 and TRBJ2-1; D is undetermined. V lost 0 bases to trimming and J lost 0 bases, with 6 bases between them. Germline V gene data show CDR1 as LGHNA and CDR2 as YSLEER. The CDR3 covers 15 residues. CDR3 region: CASSQEATSYNEQFF. The CDR3 DNA reads TGCGCCAGCAGCCAAGAAGCTACCTCCTACAATGAGCAGTTCTTC.

The chain's CDR3 is CAWSSERRTPNQPQHF. The DNA of the CDR3 is TGTGCCTGGAGTTCCGAGCGACGGACACCTAATCAGCCCCAGCATTTT. The chain carries TRBV30 and TRBJ1-5; a possible D gene is TRBD1 (5 bases). Trimming shortened V by 2 bases and J by 4 bases, and 18 bases separated the two germline ends. Germline lookup yields CDR1 GTSNPN and CDR2 SVGIG (reference sequence). The CDR3 contains 16 residues.

The V gene is TRBV5-1, the J gene TRBJ2-7; TRBD1 agrees at 8 bases. The CDR3 totals 13 residues. CDR1 and CDR2 (germline): SGHRS, YFSETQ. Trimming cost V 4 bases and J 3 bases; bases outside gene matches: 3. This chain's CDR3 is CASSGGQGYEQYF. CDR3 nucleotide sequence: TGCGCCAGCAGCGGTGGACAGGGCTACGAGCAGTACTTC.

V gene TRBV7-3 combines with J gene TRBJ2-1; 12 bases line up with TRBD2. The CDR3 runs 15 residues. CDR1 and CDR2 from the germline V gene are SGHTA and FQGTGA. With V trimmed by 4 bases and J by 7 bases, 5 bases remained unmatched. CDR3 nucleotides: TGTGCCAGCAGCTGGCTAGCGGGGGGGTTTAATGAGCAGTTCTTC. Translation gives CASSWLAGGFNEQFF.

The rearrangement joins TRBV6-5 to TRBJ2-7; 8 bases agree with TRBD1. Germline CDR1 MNHEY, CDR2 SVGAGI. The CDR3 contains 14 residues. V lost 6 bases to trimming and J lost 3 bases; unmatched junction nucleotides: 7. The CDR3 here is CASRLGQGSYEQYF. For the CDR3, the DNA is TGTGCCAGCAGGCTCGGACAGGGAAGCTACGAGCAGTACTTC.

This clone has more than one count but fewer than ten. CDR3: CASSDWGGTEAFF. CDR3 coding DNA: TGTGCCAGCAGTGACTGGGGCGGCACTGAAGCTTTCTTT. The J gene is TRBJ1-1, the V gene TRBV2, with a weak D call TRBD1 (5 bases). This CDR3 region has 13 residues. Germline V gives CDR1 SNHLY, CDR2 FYNNEI. V shed 3 bases and J shed 4 bases, with 9 bases lying between them. Variable domain in full (rest from reference TRBV2 and TRBJ1-1): EPEVTQTPSHQVTQMGQEVILRCVPISNHLYFYWYRQILGQKVEFLVSFYNNEISEKSEIFDDQFSVERPDGSNFTLKIRSTKLEDSAMYFCASSDWGGTEAFFGQGTRLTVV.

The chain's CDR3 is CASSTGTSGQETQYF. The CDR3 region has the DNA TGTGCCAGTAGTACCGGGACTAGCGGCCAAGAGACCCAGTACTTC. The chain joins TRBV19 to TRBJ2-5; TRBD2 aligns across 11 bases. V dropped 4 bases and J dropped 1; count of bases not matched to a gene: 2. CDR3 length: 15 amino acids. Germline V gene sequence: CDR1 LNHDA, CDR2 SQIVND (reference sequence). Full variable domain (rest looked up from reference TRBV19 and TRBJ2-5): DGGITQSPKYLFRKEGQNVTLSCEQNLNHDAMYWYRQDPGQGLRLIYYSQIVNDFQKGDIAEGYSVSREKKESFPLTVTSAQKNPTAFYLCASSTGTSGQETQYFGPGTRLLVL.

The V call is TRBV6-4, the J call TRBJ1-5; tentatively, D is TRBD1 (5 bases). The germline V gene has CDR1 MRHNA and CDR2 SNTAGT. This CDR3 region has 16 residues. Trimming cost V 6 bases and J 6 bases, with 21 bases left between them. This CDR3 reads CASRTPRGGEGQPQHF. Written as DNA, the CDR3 is TGTGCCAGCAGAACACCCCGGGGGGGGGAGGGTCAGCCCCAGCATTTT.